This TCR beta chain was documented in a study of blood T cell repertoires in COVID-19. Clones were sequenced by immunoSEQ multiplex PCR, and TCRdb holds only the in-frame ones, with some missing. Of around 200,000 clones listed, 70% to 80% were seen once; the top ten hold roughly 5.7%. This clone has only a few counts. CDR1 SGHAT and CDR2 FQNNGV come from the germline V gene. This CDR3 has 15 amino acids. V gave up 1 base and J gave up 0 bases, with 9 bases separating them. This sequence was found in a woman between 35 and 50 years old with COVID-19, enrolled during active disease. The chain employs TRBV11-2 and TRBJ1-1; TRBD1 is a possible D gene (6 bases). The source material was peripheral blood. The DNA of the CDR3 is TGTGCCAGCAGCTTAGTTGGGGGCTTGAACACTGAAGCTTTCTTT. Its translation: CASSLVGGLNTEAFF. Combining the CDR3 with reference TRBV11-2 and TRBJ1-1 gives the whole variable domain EAGVAQSPRYKIIEKRQSVAFWCNPISGHATLYWYQQILGQGPKLLIQFQNNGVVDDSQLPKDRFSAERLKGVDSTLKIQPAKLEDSAVYLCASSLVGGLNTEAFFGQGTRLTVV.